This TCR beta chain was obtained from a study of T-cell memory formation after mild COVID-19 (dated by TCRdb to the early 2020s). In the study overall: TCR sequence clusters from the two donors were found to be largely donor specific. In a couple of donors, T-cell clones that expanded and contracted after mild COVID-19 were tracked by sequencing TCRalpha and TCRbeta repertoires over time. The cohort comprised two young, previously healthy adult volunteers, one female and one male.

The reads were generated on an Illumina NovaSeq 6000. TCRalpha and TCRbeta cDNA libraries were constructed by 5'RACE with constant-segment primers, with sample barcodes and unique molecular identifiers being introduced. RNA was extracted from every sample with Trizol reagent. Library amplification was performed in two PCR steps, and a second sample barcode and Illumina TruSeq adapters were introduced in the second step. Sequencing of libraries was performed on an Illumina NovaSeq with 2 x 150 bp paired-end reads. The paper's processing steps were these. With migec v1.2.7, reads were demultiplexed and then collapsed into UMI-guided consensus sequences. With mixcr v2.1.11, UMI consensuses were aligned to TRA and TRB V and J templates and assembled into clonotypes. A clonotype was counted as expanded or contracted only if both edgeR and NoisET called the change significant, with noise models trained on biological replicates. For edgeR calls, the thresholds were a false discovery rate-adjusted p below 0.01 and a log2 fold-change of 1. PCA with hierarchical clustering of max-normalized trajectories of the 1000 most abundant clonotypes was used as exploratory dynamics analysis. The CD4 or CD8 phenotype of responding clones was assigned using the separately sequenced CD4+ and CD8+ repertoires. TCRdb reran the public reads through fastp at Q25 and MiXCR, keeping productive beta chains. Records with the same CDR3 protein are collapsed into one entry carrying the most frequent genes and DNA. Clone size and V and J calls follow TCRdb, not the original study. The sample has some 340,000 distinct CDR3 sequences on record, approximately 12% of them singletons. In total, the top ten clones hold about a fifth of the sample.

On this clonotype itself: Its antigen is currently not known. The junction does not match germline at one end; this may be a read error.

Based on the germline V gene, the CDR1 and CDR2 sequences are LGHNA and YNFKEQ. Including the terminal cysteine and phenylalanine, the CDR3 comprises 12 residues. The DNA shown is the 36-base CDR3, in frame from base 1. Ficoll-Paque density gradient centrifugation was used to isolate PBMCs. What the research found in general, with its limitations: The second-wave clones that peaked on day 37 were not confirmed to be SARS-CoV-2 specific. The detection of some responding clones in pre-infection memory suggests that pre-existing cross-reactive memory T cells joined the SARS-CoV-2 response. Contracting CD4+ clones were found mainly in CM and EM memory subsets, while CD8+ clones were enriched in EMRA. Only a couple of mild cases were covered in the study, and larger cohorts including severe cases with pre-infection samples were considered necessary. Balanced CD4/CD8 phenotypes were observed for clones contracting from day 15 to 85, whereas a bias towards CD4+ was observed for a second wave of clones expanding from day 15 to 37.

The receptor was derived from a man between 18 and 35 years old who had mild COVID-19 (a few samples of this study predate the infection). The sample titles of this study are shuffled in the database, so cell type and time point are left out; the donor was told from shared clones. Sequenced input: PBMCs or a T cell subset sorted from them (not recorded which). The sequence is built from TRBV4-2 and TRBJ2-7; a tentative D call is TRBD1 (5 bases match). The CDR3 has the sequence CASSQGVGVQYF. The DNA is TGTGCCAGCAGTCAAGGGGTGGGCGTGCAGTACTTC.